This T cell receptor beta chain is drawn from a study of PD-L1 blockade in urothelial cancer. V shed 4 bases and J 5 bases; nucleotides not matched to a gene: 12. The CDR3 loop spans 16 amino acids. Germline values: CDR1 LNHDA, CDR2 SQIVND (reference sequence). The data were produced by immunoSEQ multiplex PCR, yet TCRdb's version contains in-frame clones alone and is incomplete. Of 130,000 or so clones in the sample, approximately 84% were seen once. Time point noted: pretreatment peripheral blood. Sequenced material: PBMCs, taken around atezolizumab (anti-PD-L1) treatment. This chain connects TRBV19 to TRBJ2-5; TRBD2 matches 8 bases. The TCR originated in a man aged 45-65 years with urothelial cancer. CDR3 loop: CASSNGLAGGWETQYF. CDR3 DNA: TGTGCCAGTAGTAACGGACTAGCCGGCGGGTGGGAGACCCAGTACTTC.